This T cell receptor beta chain originates from a study of cytomegalovirus exposure and HLA in healthy donors. In the study overall: Unique TCR beta sequences numbering some 120 million came from around 180 million T cells in an earlier analysis.

Germline V gene lookup returns CDR1 SEHNR and CDR2 FQNEAQ (reference sequence). The CDR3 has 12 residues. The PCR contained 60 Vbeta and 13 Jbeta primers. Data came from immunoSEQ multiplex PCR; TCRdb stores just in-frame clones and leaves some out. The sample records about 260,000 clones, around two thirds being singletons. A note on this clone: Sequence at one end of the junction differs from germline and may be a read error.

Sequencing was carried out using PBMCs. V and J are TRBV7-9 and TRBJ2-5, with D unresolved. The DNA end is a closer match to TRBJ2-7, so the J assignment may be wrong. This TCR was sampled from a female donor in good health and CMV-seronegative. The CDR3 region has the DNA TGTTCCAGCAGCTTGGTTACCTACGAGCAGTACTTC. Translated: CSSSLVTYEQYF.